The sequence of this TCR beta chain was determined in a study of T-cell reconstitution after alpha-beta-depleted transplantation in children. Study outcomes and limitations: Diversity of TCRbeta at day 60 was high in some patients, arising from surviving recipient T cells and thymic progenitors. At one year after transplant, newly produced T cells mostly accounted for T-cell counts and diversity. Alpha-beta T cells about two months after transplant reportedly derived from several hundred expanded graft clones.

Unique molecular identifiers were used to barcode this TCRbeta library. TCRdb re-analysed the PCR reads in MiXCR, keeping a single row per CDR3 protein. The sample consists of about 580,000 distinct CDR3 sequences, over 20% of them appearing once. The CDR3 runs to 14 residues. V lost 5 bases and J 0 bases, leaving 11 bases between the germline ends. Germline lookup yields CDR1 DFQATT and CDR2 SNEGSKA (reference sequence). A word on this clonotype: Its antigen is as yet unknown.

The chain carries TRBV20-1 and TRBJ2-1; tentatively, D is TRBD2 (6 bases). The clonotype was recovered from a boy under two years old with Wiskott-Aldrich syndrome, due to receive a stem cell transplant. Material: PBMCs, obtained before TCRalphabeta/CD19-depleted stem cell transplant. The CDR3 DNA is TGCAGTGCTCTCGTAGCGGTCTCCTACAATGAGCAGTTCTTC. Translated: CSALVAVSYNEQFF.